Only a few counts were recorded for the clone carrying this T cell receptor (beta chain). Its antigen is still unknown. These data belong to a study of molecular identifiers for immune sequencing clone quantification. For the study at large: Across replicate runs, RNA obtained from approximately 20,000 or 100,000 naive CD8 cells was divided into five, with four undergoing sequencing.

Study-level points and caveats: In naive cells, under 1% of molecules belonged to clones above 20 RNA copies, against over 99% in effector cells.

With 10%, 30% or 50% of RNA, about 20,000 to 1,100,000 naive CD8 T cells were sequenced. Methods described previously, with TCR primers listed, were used for bulk TCR libraries. TCRdb redid the calling of the PCR reads with MiXCR, one entry per CDR3 protein. There are about 630,000 distinct CDR3 sequences in the sample; 25% occur only once, and roughly 0.83% lies in the top ten. With 5 bases removed from V and 5 bases from J, the gap between germline ends came to 16 bases. Germline V gives CDR1 SGHVS, CDR2 FNYEAQ. This CDR3 contains 14 residues. The material sequenced was naive CD8+ T cells from blood, with Jurkat cell RNA spiked in. Stated subset: FACS-sorted CD8+CD4-CCR7+CD45RA+ naive T cells. The chain recombines TRBV7-6 with TRBJ2-7; D is tentatively TRBD1 or TRBD2 (6 bases each). The TCR was taken from a human donor in good health. Some libraries in this study had Jurkat cell RNA spiked in. The CDR3 loop is CASSTAPGEDEQYF. DNA of the CDR3: TGTGCCAGCAGCACCGCCCCAGGGGAGGACGAGCAGTACTTC.